Presented here are 19 T cell receptor beta chains from one specimen sequenced in a study of shared clonotypes between healthy human individuals. Using immunoSEQ multiplex PCR, the repertoire was profiled, and TCRdb retains in-frame clones only, with some absent. The table shows 550,000 to 700,000 clones, with 60% to 75% occurring only once. The sequenced sample was memory CD4+ T cells sorted from blood. Subset reported: CD45RA-negative fraction. Receptor source: a woman aged 30 to 39 in good health.

In DNA, the CDR3 is TGCGCCAGCAGCTATGGGACAGTTGGGGCCAACGTCCTGACTTTC. As protein: CASSYGTVGANVLTF. This chain connects TRBV5-1 to TRBJ2-6, with 7 bases that match TRBD1. Germline V gene lookup returns CDR1 SGHRS and CDR2 YFSETQ. J gave up 3 bases and V 3 bases, and 3 bases lay outside the gene matches. This CDR3 comprises 15 residues.

This clone was recorded once. The chain links TRBV12-5 to TRBJ2-1; 11 bases map to TRBD2. The CDR3 runs 12 residues. V lost 6 bases to trimming and J lost 15 bases; unmatched junction nucleotides: 7. CDR1 LGHNT and CDR2 FRNRAP come from the germline V gene. CDR3 protein: CASGVAGGPGFF. CDR3 sequence (DNA): TGTGCTAGTGGGGTAGCGGGAGGGCCTGGGTTCTTC.

The chain links TRBV15 to TRBJ2-1; 7 nucleotides align to TRBD2. The CDR3 runs 16 residues. Germline V lookup: CDR1 LNHNV, CDR2 YYDKDF (reference sequence). With V trimmed by 3 bases and J by 4 bases, 9 bases remained unmatched. Here the CDR3 DNA reads TGTGCCACCAGCAGGGAGGACGGGAGGCCGTACAATGAGCAGTTCTTC. Amino acids: CATSREDGRPYNEQFF.

The chain recombines TRBV19 with TRBJ2-7, with 8 bases lining up with TRBD1. Trimming at V came to 1 base and at J to 1 base, leaving 3 bases not matched to a gene. This CDR3 comprises 15 residues. Germline lookup yields CDR1 LNHDA and CDR2 SQIVND (reference sequence). CDR3 DNA: TGTGCCAGTAGTATAGGGACAGGGACGTCCTACGAGCAGTACTTC. Translation gives CASSIGTGTSYEQYF.

This chain uses TRBV5-1 with TRBJ2-3; no clear D gene. Per germline, CDR1 SGHRS and CDR2 YFSETQ. This CDR3 spans 16 amino acids. V was cut by 0 bases and J by 0 bases, with 11 bases left in between. The CDR3 sequence: CASSLVGDLSTDTQYF. In nucleotides, the CDR3 is TGCGCCAGCAGCTTGGTAGGCGACCTTAGCACAGATACGCAGTATTTT.

This clone was counted once. V gene TRBV18 combines with J gene TRBJ2-7; D is possibly TRBD2 (5 bases). This CDR3 has 13 residues. In germline, CDR1 is KGHSH, CDR2 LQKENI. Trimming took 3 bases from V and 5 from J, leaving 11 bases between them. DNA for the CDR3: TGTGCCAGCTCACCGGACCCGGGAAACGAGCAGTACTTC. This encodes CASSPDPGNEQYF.

This chain links TRBV19 with TRBJ2-2, with a tentative D call TRBD2 (6 bases). The length of the CDR3 is 14 residues. Germline CDR1 and CDR2: LNHDA and SQIVND (reference sequence). V lost 3 bases, J lost 5 bases, and 10 bases lay in between. Here the CDR3 DNA reads TGTGCCAGTAGTATGGGGACTCATACCGGGGAGCTGTTTTTT. It specifies CASSMGTHTGELFF.

This rearrangement joins TRBV4-1 to TRBJ2-7, with a possible D match to TRBD1 (5 bases). V was trimmed by 1 base and J by 0 bases, leaving 13 bases between them. The CDR3 is 16 residues long. Germline V gene sequence: CDR1 MGHRA, CDR2 YSYEKL. This chain's CDR3 is CASSQVGRSSSYEQYF. DNA of the CDR3: TGCGCCAGCAGCCAAGTGGGGCGGAGCTCCTCCTACGAGCAGTACTTC.

V gene TRBV7-2 combines with J gene TRBJ2-1; no clear D gene. Germline V gene data show CDR1 as SGHTA and CDR2 as FQGNSA. CDR3 length: 13 amino acids. The ends were cut back, 0 bases at V and 10 bases at J, with 10 bases in the middle. The CDR3 here is CASSLANLREQFF. In DNA, the CDR3 is TGTGCCAGCAGCTTAGCGAATTTAAGGGAGCAGTTCTTC.

The chain combines TRBV25-1 with TRBJ1-2, with unresolved D. CDR3 length: 14 residues. CDR1 and CDR2 (germline): MGHDK, SYGVNS. V was pared by 2 bases and J by 1 base, with 8 bases between. This chain's CDR3 is CASSENSNNYGYTF. CDR3 DNA sequence: TGTGCCAGCAGTGAAAACAGTAATAACTATGGCTACACCTTC.

The rearrangement joins TRBV28 to TRBJ1-1, with D possibly matching TRBD1 (6 bases). Trimming took 6 bases from V and 2 from J, leaving 16 bases between them. Germline V CDR1 and CDR2: MDHEN, SYDVKM. This CDR3 is built from 15 residues. The chain's CDR3 is CASSPTGPANTEAFF. DNA of the CDR3: TGTGCCAGCAGCCCCACAGGGCCGGCAAACACTGAAGCTTTCTTT.

This chain uses TRBV7-2 with TRBJ2-5; 9 bases match TRBD2. Germline V gene lookup returns CDR1 SGHTA and CDR2 FQGNSA. There are 18 residues in the CDR3. J was trimmed by 2 bases and V by 1 base; bases with no gene match: 11. This CDR3 is CASSLVVAGGPVQETQYF. The CDR3 DNA reads TGTGCCAGCAGCTTAGTTGTTGCGGGAGGGCCCGTACAAGAGACCCAGTACTTC.

This clone came up once. The V gene is TRBV6-5, the J gene TRBJ1-2, with TRBD1 matching over 8 bases. With V trimmed by 0 bases and J by 8 bases, 5 bases remained unmatched. The germline gives CDR1 MNHEY, CDR2 SVGAGI. The CDR3 length is 14 residues. For the CDR3, the DNA is TGTGCCAGCAGTTACTCCGGGACAGGCGCCGGCTACACCTTC. It yields the protein CASSYSGTGAGYTF.

CDR3 sequence (DNA): TGTGCCAGCAGTGAAGGGACTCTTGGAAACACCATATATTTT. It encodes CASSEGTLGNTIYF. The chain is built from TRBV2 and TRBJ1-3; D gene uncertain. Deletions cut 1 base from V and 3 bases from J, with 7 bases between. The CDR3 runs 14 residues. Germline-derived CDR1 and CDR2 are SNHLY and FYNNEI.

The CDR3 loop reads CSVGPGTGYNEQFF. The CDR3 DNA reads TGCAGCGTCGGACCCGGGACTGGCTACAATGAGCAGTTCTTC. The genes are TRBV29-1 and TRBJ2-1; D may be TRBD2 (6 bases). From germline, CDR1 is SQVTM and CDR2 ANQGSEA. The CDR3 runs to 14 residues. Trimming took off 6 bases at V and 3 bases at J, with 15 bases between the two ends.

This chain links TRBV5-1 with TRBJ2-7; no firm D call. V shed 2 bases and J shed 2 bases, with 8 bases lying between them. This CDR3 has 13 amino acids. Germline lookup yields CDR1 SGHRS and CDR2 YFSETQ. The DNA for the CDR3 is TGCGCCAGCAGCTTACAGAACCCCTACGAGCAGTACTTC. Translation gives CASSLQNPYEQYF.

V gene TRBV6-1 combines with J gene TRBJ2-6; D remains ambiguous. Germline CDR1 is MNHNS and CDR2 is SASEGT. V lost 4 bases and J 4 bases, leaving 11 bases between the germline ends. The CDR3 is made up of 15 amino acids. The CDR3 nucleotides are TGTGCCAGCAGTGTGATAGGGTCCGGGGCCAACGTCCTGACTTTC. It translates to CASSVIGSGANVLTF.

The CDR3 protein is CAWKRQGHETQYF. DNA of the CDR3: TGTGCCTGGAAACGACAGGGCCACGAGACCCAGTACTTC. This chain links TRBV30 with TRBJ2-5; TRBD1 agrees at 7 bases. V trimming: 4 bases; J trimming: 5 bases; junction bases outside the gene matches: 7. The length of the CDR3 is 13 residues. Germline CDR1 and CDR2: GTSNPN and SVGIG (reference sequence).

The chain uses TRBV19 and TRBJ2-1; D uncertain. Per the germline V gene, CDR1 is LNHDA and CDR2 is SQIVND (reference sequence). The length of the CDR3 is 15 residues. V shed 5 bases and J shed 1 base, with 12 bases lying between them. The CDR3 DNA reads as TGTGCCAGTAGTGATACACCGGATTCCTACAATGAGCAGTTCTTC. As protein: CASSDTPDSYNEQFF.